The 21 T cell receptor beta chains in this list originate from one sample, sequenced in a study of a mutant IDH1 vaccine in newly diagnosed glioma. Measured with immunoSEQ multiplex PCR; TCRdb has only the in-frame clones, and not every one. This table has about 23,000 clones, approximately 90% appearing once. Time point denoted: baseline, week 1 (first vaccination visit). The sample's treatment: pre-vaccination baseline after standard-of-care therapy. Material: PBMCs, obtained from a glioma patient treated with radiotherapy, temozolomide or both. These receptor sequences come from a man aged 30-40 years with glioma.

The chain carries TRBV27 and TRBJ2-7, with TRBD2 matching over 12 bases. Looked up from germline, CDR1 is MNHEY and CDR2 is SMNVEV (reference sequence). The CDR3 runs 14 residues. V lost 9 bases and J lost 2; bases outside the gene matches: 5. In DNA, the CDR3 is TGTGCCAGTCGGACTAGCGGGGATACCTACGAGCAGTACTTC. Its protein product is CASRTSGDTYEQYF.

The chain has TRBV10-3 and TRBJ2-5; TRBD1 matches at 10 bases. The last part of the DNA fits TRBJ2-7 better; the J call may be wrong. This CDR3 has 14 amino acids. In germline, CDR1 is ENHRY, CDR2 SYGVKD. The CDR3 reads CAIRGDRGTYEQYF. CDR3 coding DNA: TGTGCCATCCGTGGGGACAGGGGAACCTACGAGCAGTACTTC.

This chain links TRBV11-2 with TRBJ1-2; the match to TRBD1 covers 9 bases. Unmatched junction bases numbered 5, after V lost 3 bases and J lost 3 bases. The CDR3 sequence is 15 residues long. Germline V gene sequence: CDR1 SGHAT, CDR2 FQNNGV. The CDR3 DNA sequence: TGTGCCAGCAGCTTTTTCCGGGACAGGGACTATGGCTACACCTTC. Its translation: CASSFFRDRDYGYTF.

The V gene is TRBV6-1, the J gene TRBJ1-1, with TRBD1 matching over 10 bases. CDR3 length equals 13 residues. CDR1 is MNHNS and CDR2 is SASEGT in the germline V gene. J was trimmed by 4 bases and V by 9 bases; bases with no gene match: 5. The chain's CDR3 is CASWTGGITEAFF. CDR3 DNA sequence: TGTGCCAGTTGGACAGGGGGAATCACTGAAGCTTTCTTT.

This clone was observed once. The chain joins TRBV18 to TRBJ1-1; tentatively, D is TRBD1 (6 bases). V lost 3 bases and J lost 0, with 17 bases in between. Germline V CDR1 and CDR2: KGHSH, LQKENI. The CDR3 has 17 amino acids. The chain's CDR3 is CASSPRNSGTMNTEAFF. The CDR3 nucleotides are TGTGCCAGCTCACCTCGAAACTCCGGGACAATGAACACTGAAGCTTTCTTT.

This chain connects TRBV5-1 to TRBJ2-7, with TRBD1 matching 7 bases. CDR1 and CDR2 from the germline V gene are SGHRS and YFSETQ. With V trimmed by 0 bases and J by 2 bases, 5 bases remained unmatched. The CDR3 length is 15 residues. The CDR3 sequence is CASSLGTGQTYEQYF. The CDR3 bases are TGCGCCAGCAGCTTGGGGACAGGCCAGACCTACGAGCAGTACTTC.

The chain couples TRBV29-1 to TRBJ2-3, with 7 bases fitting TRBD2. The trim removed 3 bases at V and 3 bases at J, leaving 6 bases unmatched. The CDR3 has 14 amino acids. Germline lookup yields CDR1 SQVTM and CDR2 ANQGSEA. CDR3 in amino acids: CSVEGRVKTDTQYF. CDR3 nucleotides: TGCAGCGTTGAGGGGAGGGTAAAAACAGATACGCAGTATTTT.

CDR3 sequence: CAIMIKGREAPTNTGELFF. CDR3 DNA sequence: TGTGCCATCATGATTAAGGGGAGAGAGGCACCCACGAACACCGGGGAGCTGTTTTTT. The J gene is TRBJ2-2, the V gene TRBV10-3, with D perhaps given as TRBD1 or TRBD2 (5 bases each). Germline V gene data show CDR1 as ENHRY and CDR2 as SYGVKD. Trimming left V 7 bases short and J 0 bases short, with 24 bases between. The CDR3 has 19 residues.

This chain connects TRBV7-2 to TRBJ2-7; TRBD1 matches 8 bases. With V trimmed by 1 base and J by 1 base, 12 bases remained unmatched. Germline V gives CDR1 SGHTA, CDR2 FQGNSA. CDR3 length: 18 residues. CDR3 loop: CASSLVGTGPIISYEQYF. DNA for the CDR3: TGTGCCAGCAGCTTAGTTGGGACAGGCCCTATTATTTCCTACGAGCAGTACTTC.

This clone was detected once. The CDR3 loop is CAWRRGRRQGKWEYGYTF. The CDR3 DNA follows: TGTGCCTGGAGACGGGGCCGTCGACAGGGTAAATGGGAATATGGCTACACCTTC. V gene TRBV30 combines with J gene TRBJ1-2; 7 bases are shared with TRBD1. Germline loops: CDR1 GTSNPN, CDR2 SVGIG (reference sequence). The CDR3 consists of 18 residues. After removal of 3 bases from V and 5 bases from J, the junction contained 21 bases not matched to a gene.

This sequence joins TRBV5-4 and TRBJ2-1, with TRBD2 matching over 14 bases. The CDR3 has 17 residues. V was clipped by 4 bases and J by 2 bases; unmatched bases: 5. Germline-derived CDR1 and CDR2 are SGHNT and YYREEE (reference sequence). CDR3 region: CASSRGTSGGAYNEQFF. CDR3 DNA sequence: TGTGCCAGCAGCCGTGGGACTAGCGGGGGAGCCTACAATGAGCAGTTCTTC.

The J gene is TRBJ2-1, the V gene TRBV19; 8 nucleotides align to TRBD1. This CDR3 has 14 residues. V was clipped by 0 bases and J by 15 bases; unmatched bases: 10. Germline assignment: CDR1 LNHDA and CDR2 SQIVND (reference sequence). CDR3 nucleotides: TGTGCCAGTAGTATAGACACGCGGACAGGGCCGTGGTTCTTC. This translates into CASSIDTRTGPWFF.

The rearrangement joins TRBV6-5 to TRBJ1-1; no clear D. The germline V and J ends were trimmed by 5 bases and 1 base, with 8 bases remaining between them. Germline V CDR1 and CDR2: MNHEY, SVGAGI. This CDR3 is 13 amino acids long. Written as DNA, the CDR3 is TGTGCCAGCAGTCGGACTGGGAACACTGAAGCTTTCTTT. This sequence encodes CASSRTGNTEAFF.

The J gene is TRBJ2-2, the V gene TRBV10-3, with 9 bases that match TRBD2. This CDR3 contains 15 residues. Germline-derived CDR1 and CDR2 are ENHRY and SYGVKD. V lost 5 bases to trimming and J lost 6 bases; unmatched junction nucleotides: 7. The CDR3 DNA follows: TGTGCCATCAGTCCCCCAGGCGGGAGGGCCGGGGAGCTGTTTTTT. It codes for CAISPPGGRAGELFF.

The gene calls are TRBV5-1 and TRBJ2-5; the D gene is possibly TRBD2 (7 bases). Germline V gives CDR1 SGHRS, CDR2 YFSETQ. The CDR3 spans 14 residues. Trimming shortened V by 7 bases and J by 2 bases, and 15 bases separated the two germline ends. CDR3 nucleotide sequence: TGCGCCAGCGTGAGGGGGGGCGGACAAGAGACCCAGTACTTC. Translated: CASVRGGGQETQYF.

This CDR3 is CASSQALAGVVETQYF. In DNA form, the CDR3 reads TGTGCCAGCAGCCAAGCCCTAGCGGGAGTGGTAGAGACCCAGTACTTC. The rearrangement joins TRBV4-2 to TRBJ2-5, with 10 bases fitting TRBD2. The junction had 6 bases not matched to a gene; V was cut back by 1 base and J by 4 bases. CDR1 is LGHNA, CDR2 YNFKEQ, per germline. This CDR3 spans 16 amino acids.

CDR3 in DNA: TGTGCCAGCAGCTTAGATAGCGAAACAGATACGCAGTATTTT. It encodes CASSLDSETDTQYF. The chain uses TRBV11-3 and TRBJ2-3, with a tentative D call TRBD2 (5 bases). Germline CDR1 SGHNT, CDR2 YENEEA. There are 14 residues in the CDR3. V was clipped by 0 bases and J by 3 bases, with 7 bases between them.

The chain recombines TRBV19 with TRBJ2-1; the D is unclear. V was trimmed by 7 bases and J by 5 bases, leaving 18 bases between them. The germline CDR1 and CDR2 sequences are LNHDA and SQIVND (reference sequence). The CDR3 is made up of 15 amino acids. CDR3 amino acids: CASMPRVGMNNEQFF. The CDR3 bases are TGTGCCAGTATGCCAAGGGTGGGAATGAACAATGAGCAGTTCTTC.

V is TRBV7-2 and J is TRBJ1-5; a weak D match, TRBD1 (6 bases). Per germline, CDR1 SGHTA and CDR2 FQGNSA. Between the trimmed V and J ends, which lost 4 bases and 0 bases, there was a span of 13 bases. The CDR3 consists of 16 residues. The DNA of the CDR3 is TGTGCCAGCAGCTCATACAGGGAATATAGCAATCAGCCCCAGCATTTT. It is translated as CASSSYREYSNQPQHF.

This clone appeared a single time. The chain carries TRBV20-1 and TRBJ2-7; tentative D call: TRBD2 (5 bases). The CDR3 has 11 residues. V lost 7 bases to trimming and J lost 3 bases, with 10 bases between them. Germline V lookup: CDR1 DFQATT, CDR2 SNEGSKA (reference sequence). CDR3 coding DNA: TGCAGTGTTCTCCGGGGCTACGAGCAGTACTTC. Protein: CSVLRGYEQYF.

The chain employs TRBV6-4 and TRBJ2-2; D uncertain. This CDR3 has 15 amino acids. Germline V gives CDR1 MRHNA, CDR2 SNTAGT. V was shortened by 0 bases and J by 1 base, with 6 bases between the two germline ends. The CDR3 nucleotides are TGTGCCAGCAGTGACTCTGATGGGAACACCGGGGAGCTGTTTTTT. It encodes CASSDSDGNTGELFF.